This section outlines one T cell receptor beta chain sequence together with its context. The target antigen is unknown. The authors ran a second PCR of roughly 6 to 12 cycles using a sample-barcoded 5' primer and a J-beta primer mix. Every cDNA molecule carried a tag from a template-switch adaptor bearing 12 random nucleotides. Via MiXCR, TCRdb re-called the 5' RACE reads, giving one row per CDR3 protein. The data show over 1,300,000 distinct CDR3 sequences, approximately 60% seen once. The sample originates from a study of blood T cells in healthy people across ages. Study-level findings and limits: Higher diversity and more naive CD4+ cells were features of long-lived donors, compared to aged donors.

Germline assignment: CDR1 SGHRS and CDR2 YFSETQ. The V and J ends lost 0 bases and 3 bases respectively, with 10 bases between them. This CDR3 is 14 amino acids long. Sequenced material: blood. The clonotype originates from a man in his late teens or twenties in good health. The chain uses TRBV5-1 and TRBJ2-7; D ambiguous. CDR3 amino acids: CASSLEGNDYEQYF. The CDR3 coding sequence is TGCGCCAGCAGCTTGGAAGGGAACGACTACGAGCAGTACTTC.